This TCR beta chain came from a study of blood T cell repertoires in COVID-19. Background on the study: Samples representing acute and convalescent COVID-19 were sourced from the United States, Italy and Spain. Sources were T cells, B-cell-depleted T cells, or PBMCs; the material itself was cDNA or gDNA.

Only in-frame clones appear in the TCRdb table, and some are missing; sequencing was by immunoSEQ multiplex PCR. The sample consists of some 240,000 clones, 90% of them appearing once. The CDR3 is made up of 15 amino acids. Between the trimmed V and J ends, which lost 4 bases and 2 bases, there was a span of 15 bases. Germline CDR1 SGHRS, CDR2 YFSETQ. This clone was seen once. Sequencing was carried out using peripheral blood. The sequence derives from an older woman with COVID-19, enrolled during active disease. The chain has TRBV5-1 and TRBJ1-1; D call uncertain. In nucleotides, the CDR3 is TGCGCCAGCAGCCGGACCGCGGCGGGAAACACTGAAGCTTTCTTT. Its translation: CASSRTAAGNTEAFF.